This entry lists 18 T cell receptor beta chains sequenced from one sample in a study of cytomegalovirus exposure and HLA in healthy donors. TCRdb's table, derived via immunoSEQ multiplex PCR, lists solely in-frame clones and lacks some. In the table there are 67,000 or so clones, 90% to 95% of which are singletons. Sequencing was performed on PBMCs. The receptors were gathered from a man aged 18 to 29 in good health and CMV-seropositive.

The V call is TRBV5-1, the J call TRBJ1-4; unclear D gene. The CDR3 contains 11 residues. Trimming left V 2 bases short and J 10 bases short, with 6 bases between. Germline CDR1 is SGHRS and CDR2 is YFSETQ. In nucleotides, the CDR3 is TGCGCCAGCAGCTTCCGGGGAAAACTGTTTTTT. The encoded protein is CASSFRGKLFF. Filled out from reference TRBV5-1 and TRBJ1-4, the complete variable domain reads KAGVTQTPRYLIKTRGQQVTLSCSPISGHRSVSWYQQTPGQGLQFLFEYFSETQRNKGNFPGRFSGRQFSNSRSEMNVSTLELGDSALYLCASSFRGKLFFGSGTQLSVL.

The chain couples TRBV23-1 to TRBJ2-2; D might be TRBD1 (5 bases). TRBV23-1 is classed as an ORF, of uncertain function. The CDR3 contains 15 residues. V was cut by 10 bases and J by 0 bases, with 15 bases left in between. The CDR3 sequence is CAILLTEPNTGELFF. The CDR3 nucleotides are TGCGCCATATTACTGACAGAACCGAACACCGGGGAGCTGTTTTTT.

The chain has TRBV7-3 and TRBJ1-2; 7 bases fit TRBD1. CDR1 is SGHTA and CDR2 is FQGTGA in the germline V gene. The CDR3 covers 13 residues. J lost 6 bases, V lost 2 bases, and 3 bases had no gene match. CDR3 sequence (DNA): TGTGCCAGCAGCTTAGTAGGGGGCAATGGCTACACCTTC. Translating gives CASSLVGGNGYTF.

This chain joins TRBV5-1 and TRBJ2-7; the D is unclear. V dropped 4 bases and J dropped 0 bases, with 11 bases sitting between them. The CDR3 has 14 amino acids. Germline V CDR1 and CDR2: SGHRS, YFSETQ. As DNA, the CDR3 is TGCGCCAGCAGCCGCCTGGGCACCTCCTACGAGCAGTACTTC. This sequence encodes CASSRLGTSYEQYF.

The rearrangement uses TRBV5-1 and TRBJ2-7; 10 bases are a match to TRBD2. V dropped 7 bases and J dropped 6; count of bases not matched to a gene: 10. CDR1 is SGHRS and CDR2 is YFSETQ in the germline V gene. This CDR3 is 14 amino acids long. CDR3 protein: CASGRAGGPGEQYF. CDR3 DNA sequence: TGCGCCAGCGGGCGAGCGGGAGGGCCTGGCGAGCAGTACTTC. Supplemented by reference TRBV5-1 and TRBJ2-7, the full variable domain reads KAGVTQTPRYLIKTRGQQVTLSCSPISGHRSVSWYQQTPGQGLQFLFEYFSETQRNKGNFPGRFSGRQFSNSRSEMNVSTLELGDSALYLCASGRAGGPGEQYFGPGTRLTVT.

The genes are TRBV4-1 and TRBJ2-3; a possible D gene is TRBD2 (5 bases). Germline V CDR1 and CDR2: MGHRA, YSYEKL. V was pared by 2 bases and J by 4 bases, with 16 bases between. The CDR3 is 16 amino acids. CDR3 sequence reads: CASSQSGRTGADTQYF. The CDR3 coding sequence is TGCGCCAGCAGCCAAAGCGGCCGGACGGGTGCAGATACGCAGTATTTT.

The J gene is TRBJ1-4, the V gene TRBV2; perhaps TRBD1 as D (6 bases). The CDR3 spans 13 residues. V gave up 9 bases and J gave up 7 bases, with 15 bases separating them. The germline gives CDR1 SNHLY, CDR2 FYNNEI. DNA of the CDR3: TGTGCCAGTCACAGGGACGTAAGTGAAAAACTGTTTTTT. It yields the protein CASHRDVSEKLFF.

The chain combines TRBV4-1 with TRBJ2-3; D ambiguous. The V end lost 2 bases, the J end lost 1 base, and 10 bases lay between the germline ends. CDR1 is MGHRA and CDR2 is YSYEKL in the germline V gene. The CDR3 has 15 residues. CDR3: CASSQKSDGTDTQYF. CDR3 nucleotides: TGCGCCAGCAGCCAAAAAAGCGACGGCACAGATACGCAGTATTTT.

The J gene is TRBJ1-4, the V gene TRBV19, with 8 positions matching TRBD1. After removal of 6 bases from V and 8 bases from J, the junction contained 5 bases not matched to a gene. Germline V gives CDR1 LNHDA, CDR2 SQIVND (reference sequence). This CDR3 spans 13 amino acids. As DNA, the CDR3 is TGTGCCAGTAGGACAGGGGTAGGAGAAAAACTGTTTTTT. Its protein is CASRTGVGEKLFF.

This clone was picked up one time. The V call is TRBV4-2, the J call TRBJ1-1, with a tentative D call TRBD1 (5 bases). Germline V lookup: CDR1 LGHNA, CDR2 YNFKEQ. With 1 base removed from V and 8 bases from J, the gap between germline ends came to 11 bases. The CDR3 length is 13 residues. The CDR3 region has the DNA TGTGCCAGCAGCCAAGTCGGATCAGGGGAAGCTTTCTTT. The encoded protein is CASSQVGSGEAFF.

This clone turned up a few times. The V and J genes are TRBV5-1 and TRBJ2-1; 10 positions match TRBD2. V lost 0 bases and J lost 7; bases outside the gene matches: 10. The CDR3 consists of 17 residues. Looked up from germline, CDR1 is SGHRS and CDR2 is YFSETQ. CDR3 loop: CASSLDGSSGSLNEQFF. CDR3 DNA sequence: TGCGCCAGCAGCTTGGATGGGTCTAGCGGGAGTCTGAATGAGCAGTTCTTC.

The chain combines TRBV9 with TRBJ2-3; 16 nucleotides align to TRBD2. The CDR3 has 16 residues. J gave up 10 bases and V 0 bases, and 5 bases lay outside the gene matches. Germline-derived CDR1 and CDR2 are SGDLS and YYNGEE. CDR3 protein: CASSVAGTSGRVAQYF. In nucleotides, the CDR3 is TGTGCCAGCAGCGTAGCCGGGACTAGCGGGAGGGTGGCGCAGTATTTT.

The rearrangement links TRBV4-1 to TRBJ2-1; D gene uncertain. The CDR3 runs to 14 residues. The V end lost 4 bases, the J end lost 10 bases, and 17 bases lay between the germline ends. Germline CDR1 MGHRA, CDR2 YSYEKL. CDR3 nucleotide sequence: TGCGCCAGCAGCCCACCTGGCGCGGTAGAAGAGCAGTTCTTC. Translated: CASSPPGAVEEQFF.

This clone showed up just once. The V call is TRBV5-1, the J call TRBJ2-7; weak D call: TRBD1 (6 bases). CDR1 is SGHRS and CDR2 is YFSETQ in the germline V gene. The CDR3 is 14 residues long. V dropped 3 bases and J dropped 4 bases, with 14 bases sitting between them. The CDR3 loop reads CASSWGTNDYEQYF. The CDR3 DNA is TGCGCCAGCAGCTGGGGGACAAATGATTACGAGCAGTACTTC.

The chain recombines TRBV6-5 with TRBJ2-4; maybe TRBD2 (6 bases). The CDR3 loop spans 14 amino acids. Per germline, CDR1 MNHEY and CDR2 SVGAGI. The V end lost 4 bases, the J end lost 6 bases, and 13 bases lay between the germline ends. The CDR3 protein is CASSWGVGGNIQYF. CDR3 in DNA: TGTGCCAGCAGTTGGGGGGTCGGGGGAAACATTCAGTACTTC.

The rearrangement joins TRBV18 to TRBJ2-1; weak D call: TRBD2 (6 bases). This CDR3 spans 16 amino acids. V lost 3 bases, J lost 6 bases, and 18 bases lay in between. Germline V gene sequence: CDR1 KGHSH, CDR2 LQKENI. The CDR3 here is CASSPTTGVGGNEQFF. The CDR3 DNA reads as TGTGCCAGCTCACCGACGACGGGGGTCGGGGGCAATGAGCAGTTCTTC.

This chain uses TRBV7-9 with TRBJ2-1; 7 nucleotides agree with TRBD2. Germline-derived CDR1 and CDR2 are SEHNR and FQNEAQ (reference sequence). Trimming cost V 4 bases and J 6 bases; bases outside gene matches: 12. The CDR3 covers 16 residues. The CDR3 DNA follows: TGTGCCAGCAGCTCAGTGGAGCGGGGTCATGCCAATGAGCAGTTCTTC. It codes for CASSSVERGHANEQFF.

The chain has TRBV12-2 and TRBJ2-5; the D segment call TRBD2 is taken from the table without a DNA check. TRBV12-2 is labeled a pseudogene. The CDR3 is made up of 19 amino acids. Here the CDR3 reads CASRPGTSGGYKSQETQYF. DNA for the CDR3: TGTGCAAGTCGCCCTGGGACTAGCGGGGGTTACAAATCTCAAGAGACCCAGTACTTC.